Sequencing of this T cell receptor beta chain was carried out in a study of blood T cell repertoires in COVID-19. On the study more broadly: COVID-19 samples from acute and convalescent phases originated in the United States, Italy and Spain. The cDNA or gDNA used as material had been derived from T cells, B-cell-depleted T cells, or PBMCs.

Assay: immunoSEQ multiplex PCR; the TCRdb copy retains only in-frame clones and omits some. The data hold 30,000 to 40,000 clones, with around 83% observed a single time. This clone has more than one count but fewer than ten. This CDR3 is built from 17 residues. In germline, CDR1 is LGHDT, CDR2 YNNKEL (reference sequence). Trimming took 1 base from V and 7 from J, leaving 20 bases between them. V and J are TRBV3-1 (or the pseudogene TRBV3-2) and TRBJ1-5; D not resolved. The TCR originated in a man aged 55 to 70 with active or convalescent COVID-19. Sample: peripheral blood. The CDR3 region has the DNA TGTGCCAGCAGCCAAGGGCCCCCTGGGAGTGGTATCCAGCCCCAGCATTTT. It codes for CASSQGPPGSGIQPQHF.